These T cell receptor beta chains were read from a single sample in a study of neurological immune-mediated disorders. TCRdb reprocessed the 5' RACE reads with MiXCR, giving one entry per CDR3 protein. The sample holds 40,000 or so distinct CDR3 sequences, 11% seen once. Sequences were obtained from PBMCs. The receptors derive from a man in his sixties with HTLV-1-associated myelopathy (HAM/TSP). The CDR3 runs from the conserved cysteine through the conserved F or W. A D gene is named only where the DNA matches it firmly. Only part of the rows carry a size: once, few, many, or a class if the clone is expanded.

D gene,CDR3 length,V gene,clone size,J gene,CDR3 DNA,CDR3 protein
.,11,TRBV6-5,many,TRBJ2-1,TGTGCCAGCAGTTCGACCCGGGAGCAGTTCTTC,CASSSTREQFF
.,17,TRBV9,many,TRBJ1-6,TGTGCCAGCAGCCGTAGTTCGAACTTAAAACGGGGCTCACCCCTCCACTTT,CASSRSSNLKRGSPLHF
TRBD1,16,TRBV7-3,many,TRBJ2-2,TGTGCCAGCAGCTTAAATCCCAACAGGGGCACCGGGGAGCTGTTTTTT,CASSLNPNRGTGELFF
.,15,TRBV6-5,many,TRBJ2-5,TGTGCCAGCAGCAGAAGACACGGTGCCCAAGAGACCCAGTACTTC,CASSRRHGAQETQYF
TRBD2,16,TRBV28,many,TRBJ2-1,TGTGCCAGCAGGCCCTTCGTGGGACTAGCTAGGAATGAGCAGTTCTTC,CASRPFVGLARNEQFF
.,12,TRBV20-1,many,TRBJ1-2,TGCAGTGCTCCGGACATCAACTATGGCTACACCTTC,CSAPDINYGYTF
.,13,TRBV5-1,many,TRBJ2-5,TGCGCCAGCAGCTGGAGGGGAGTCGAGACCCAGTACTTC,CASSWRGVETQYF
.,15,TRBV27,many,TRBJ2-3,TGTGCCAGCAGTTCCTCACAGGTACCCACAGATACGCAGTATTTT,CASSSSQVPTDTQYF
TRBD2,16,TRBV6-6,many,TRBJ2-7,TGTGCCAGCAGCTTCCCGAGGCGGGGGGCGAGGAACGAGCAGTACTTC,CASSFPRRGARNEQYF
TRBD1,16,TRBV10-3,many,TRBJ2-5,TGTGCCATCAGTGAGTCCCCGGGACAGGGAGGGGAGACCCAGTACTTC,CAISESPGQGGETQYF
.,15,TRBV3-1,many,TRBJ2-1,TGTGCCAGCAGCGAACCGGGACGGCGCACCAATGAGCAGTTCTTC,CASSEPGRRTNEQFF
TRBD2,16,TRBV20-1,many,TRBJ2-5,TGCAGTGCACGGACGGGAGCGGGAGCGGGGATGGAGACCCAGTACTTC,CSARTGAGAGMETQYF
TRBD2,15,TRBV20-1,medium-sized,TRBJ2-7,TGCAGTGCTTCGACTAGCGGGAGGGGGCTGGGCGAGCAGTACTTC,CSASTSGRGLGEQYF
TRBD1,16,TRBV14,many,TRBJ2-7,TGTGCCAGCAGCTCTCATCCGGGACAGGGCACCGGCGAGCAGTACTTC,CASSSHPGQGTGEQYF
.,15,TRBV14,many,TRBJ2-1,TGTGCCAGCAGCCAAGACAGGGGAATTTACAATGAGCAGTTCTTC,CASSQDRGIYNEQFF
.,13,TRBV12-3/TRBV12-4,many,TRBJ2-1,TGTGCCAGCGGTTGGCAGGGGATCGATGAGCAGTTCTTC,CASGWQGIDEQFF
.,15,TRBV19,many,TRBJ1-1,TGTGCCAGTAGTATAGGTAGCAGCGGGGGGACTGAAGCTTTCTTT,CASSIGSSGGTEAFF
.,14,TRBV24-1,many,TRBJ2-3,TGTGCCACCAGTGATTTGTTCGGTGCAGATACGCAGTATTTT,CATSDLFGADTQYF
.,16,TRBV5-1,many,TRBJ2-7,TGCGCCAGCAGCTTGGCCTACATAACCCCATCCTACGAGCAGTACTTC,CASSLAYITPSYEQYF
TRBD1,16,TRBV27,many,TRBJ2-1,TGTGCCAGCAGTTTATCCCGGACAGGGAACTACAATGAGCAGTTCTTC,CASSLSRTGNYNEQFF
TRBD2,15,TRBV5-1,.,TRBJ2-1,TGCGCCAGCAGCTTGACTAGCGGGAGCGCCCATGAGCATTTCTTC,CASSLTSGSAHEHFF
TRBD2,20,TRBV5-6,many,TRBJ2-2,TGTGCCAGCAGCTTTGAATCGTGGCCGCCACTAGCGGGAGTCACCGGGGAGCTGTTTTTT,CASSFESWPPLAGVTGELFF
TRBD2,14,TRBV4-1,.,TRBJ2-7,TGCGCCAGCAGTCAAGCGGCTAGCGGGAACGAGCAGTACTTC,CASSQAASGNEQYF
.,17,TRBV10-3,many,TRBJ2-5,TGTGCCATCAGTGAGATGTATTCTGGAGCAGGCCAAGAGACCCAGTACTTC,CAISEMYSGAGQETQYF
.,13,TRBV7-9,many,TRBJ1-2,TGTGCCAGCAGCTTAGAGAGGGATCGGGGCTACACCTTC,CASSLERDRGYTF
TRBD2,17,TRBV7-3,many,TRBJ2-3,TGTGCCAGCAGCTTAAGCGGGAGGGGCCGTGGCACAGATACGCAGTATTTT,CASSLSGRGRGTDTQYF
.,13,TRBV5-1,many,TRBJ1-4,TGCGCCAGCAGTGAGGGTACTAATGAAAAACTGTTTTTT,CASSEGTNEKLFF
.,13,TRBV5-1,many,TRBJ1-1,TGCGCCAGCAGCTTTGGACAGAACACTGAAGCTTTCTTT,CASSFGQNTEAFF
.,12,TRBV18,many,TRBJ2-7,TGTGCCAGCTCACCAGATGGCTACGAGCAGTACTTC,CASSPDGYEQYF
.,19,TRBV5-1,many,TRBJ2-5,TGCGCCAGCAGCTTTCTACCGTCTGGAACCACAGGGATCGATAAGACCCAGTACTTC,CASSFLPSGTTGIDKTQYF
.,13,TRBV29-1,many,TRBJ2-7,TGCAGCGTCCGCCCGCACGGTGGCTACGAGCAGTACTTC,CSVRPHGGYEQYF
TRBD1,13,TRBV5-6,many,TRBJ1-2,TGTGCCAGCAGCCAGGGACAGTCCTATGGCTACACCTTC,CASSQGQSYGYTF
.,15,TRBV20-1,many,TRBJ2-1,TGCAGTGCGACGCAGGCGGGGCGCTCCTACAATGAGCAGTTCTTC,CSATQAGRSYNEQFF
TRBD1,13,TRBV7-9,many,TRBJ2-1,TGTGTCCTTATCCCTGACAGGGTGAACGAGCAGTTCTTC,CVLIPDRVNEQFF
TRBD1,13,TRBV20-1,many,TRBJ1-2,TGCAGTGCGCTGGGACAGGGTAGTTATGGCTACACCTTC,CSALGQGSYGYTF
.,15,TRBV7-2,many,TRBJ2-4,TGTGCCAGCAGCCAAGCTTGGGCTTCCGGAAACATTCAGTACTTC,CASSQAWASGNIQYF
TRBD1,13,TRBV2,many,TRBJ1-5,TGTGCCAGCAGCGGGACAGGCGATCAGCCCCAGCATTTT,CASSGTGDQPQHF
TRBD2,16,TRBV7-7,many,TRBJ2-2,TGTGCTAGCAGCCCCTCTTCGGGGGGGTACACCGGGGAGCTGTTTTTT,CASSPSSGGYTGELFF
TRBD1,16,TRBV5-1,many,TRBJ2-5,TGCGCCAGCAGCTTGGCGACAGGGGGGGCCCGAGGGACCCAGTACTTC,CASSLATGGARGTQYF
TRBD2,18,TRBV20-1,many,TRBJ2-1,TGCAGTGCTTCCTACTTTAATAGGGGACTAGCGAACTACAATGAGCAGTTCTTC,CSASYFNRGLANYNEQFF
.,14,TRBV6-1,many,TRBJ1-6,TGTGCCAGCAGTGAAAGTGGCAGCTATTCACCCCTCCACTTT,CASSESGSYSPLHF
TRBD2,20,TRBV5-1,many,TRBJ2-1,TGCGCCAGCAGCTTTCCGAGTCTAGCGGAGAAACCAAGATCCTACAATGAGCAGTTCTTC,CASSFPSLAEKPRSYNEQFF
.,14,TRBV7-9,many,TRBJ1-2,TGTGCCAGCGACCCGGGAGCCGTTAACTATGGCTACACCTTC,CASDPGAVNYGYTF
.,13,TRBV7-9,many,TRBJ1-1,TGTGCCAGCGCTGAACAGCAGAACACTGAAGCTTTCTTT,CASAEQQNTEAFF
TRBD2,18,TRBV5-4,many,TRBJ2-1,TGTGCCAGCAGCCAAGGGACTAGCGGGCCCAGCTCCTACAATGAGCAGTTCTTC,CASSQGTSGPSSYNEQFF
.,15,TRBV18,many,TRBJ2-7,TGTGCCAGCTCACCTCTCGGGGGCGAAGACTACGAGCAGTACTTC,CASSPLGGEDYEQYF
.,15,TRBV7-9,many,TRBJ1-3,TGTGCCAGCAGCTACGGGACGGATTCTGGAAACACCATATATTTT,CASSYGTDSGNTIYF
.,11,TRBV6-2/TRBV6-3,many,TRBJ1-1,TGTGCCAGCAGTTCCGGGACAGAAGCTTTCTTT,CASSSGTEAFF
TRBD1,16,TRBV20-1,few,TRBJ2-5,TGCAGTGCCCCCGAGGGGGGACAGGGGTTTTGGGAGACCCAGTACTTC,CSAPEGGQGFWETQYF
.,15,TRBV5-5,many,TRBJ2-1,TGTGCCAGCAGCTTGGTACGGCAGCGGAACAATGAGCAGTTCTTC,CASSLVRQRNNEQFF
TRBD1,14,TRBV2,many,TRBJ1-2,TGTGCCAGCAGTGGGGACAGCCTTAACTATGGCTACACCTTC,CASSGDSLNYGYTF
TRBD2,17,TRBV20-1,many,TRBJ2-2,TGCAGTGCTAGAGATCTGGGACTAGCTGAGAACACCGGGGAGCTGTTTTTT,CSARDLGLAENTGELFF